These 5 T cell receptor beta chains were sequenced from one sample in a study of beta chain features in type 1 diabetes. The whole isolated RNA underwent reverse transcription, so sequencing captured expressed TCRB transcripts. Measured with immunoSEQ multiplex PCR; TCRdb has only the in-frame clones, and not every one. Among 35,000 or so clones listed, about 65% were seen once. Sequencing was carried out using Tregs from blood. The receptors were gathered from a woman aged 25 to 39 in good health.

The genes are TRBV7-9 and TRBJ2-1; maybe TRBD1 (5 bases). The CDR3 length is 15 residues. Trimming removed 3 bases at V and 8 bases at J, with 17 bases between. CDR1 is SEHNR and CDR2 is FQNEAQ in the germline V gene (reference sequence). As DNA, the CDR3 is TGTGCCAGCAGCTTCTCAGGGTTAATTTTCTATGAGCAGTTCTTC. Translated, it gives CASSFSGLIFYEQFF. Full variable domain (rest looked up from reference TRBV7-9 and TRBJ2-1): DTGVSQNPRHKITKRGQNVTFRCDPISEHNRLYWYRQTLGQGPEFLTYFQNEAQLEKSRLLSDRFSAERPKGSFSTLEIQRTEQGDSAMYLCASSFSGLIFYEQFFGPGTRLTVL.

The genes are TRBV7-6 and TRBJ1-2, with 10 nucleotides matching TRBD1. The V and J ends lost 5 bases and 4 bases, in that order; junction bases with no gene match: 7. Germline assignment: CDR1 SGHVS and CDR2 FNYEAQ. This CDR3 has 15 amino acids. The CDR3 loop is CASSRQGAQGYGYTF. The DNA of the CDR3 is TGTGCCAGCAGCCGACAGGGGGCTCAGGGCTATGGCTACACCTTC.

J is TRBJ2-7 and V is TRBV7-9; no clear D gene. The V end lost 2 bases, the J end lost 3 bases, and 8 bases lay between the germline ends. This CDR3 is 13 amino acids long. CDR1 is SEHNR and CDR2 is FQNEAQ in the germline V gene (reference sequence). The CDR3 loop is CASSLIPHYEQYF. DNA of the CDR3: TGTGCCAGCAGCTTAATCCCCCACTACGAGCAGTACTTC. Using reference TRBV7-9 and TRBJ2-7 for the parts outside the CDR3, the full variable domain is DTGVSQNPRHKITKRGQNVTFRCDPISEHNRLYWYRQTLGQGPEFLTYFQNEAQLEKSRLLSDRFSAERPKGSFSTLEIQRTEQGDSAMYLCASSLIPHYEQYFGPGTRLTVT.

V and J are TRBV18 and TRBJ2-5, with 7 bases lining up with TRBD2. The CDR3 has 14 amino acids. Losses at the gene ends were 8 bases for V and 4 bases for J; bases not matched to a gene: 10. Looked up from germline, CDR1 is KGHSH and CDR2 is LQKENI. In nucleotides, the CDR3 is TGTGCCAGCCGGCCAGGACTAGTAGGAGAGACCCAGTACTTC. Amino acids: CASRPGLVGETQYF.

The chain couples TRBV10-3 to TRBJ2-7, with D perhaps matching TRBD2 (5 bases). This CDR3 comprises 15 residues. CDR1 and CDR2 (germline): ENHRY, SYGVKD. Trimming left V 3 bases short and J 2 bases short, with 14 bases between. CDR3 amino acids: CAISDYPKRPYEQYF. CDR3 DNA: TGTGCCATCAGTGACTACCCTAAGCGGCCCTACGAGCAGTACTTC.